Only a few counts were recorded for the clone carrying this T cell receptor (beta chain). In TCRdb, the RT-PCR reads were re-called with MiXCR into one record per CDR3 protein. This sample yields more than 600,000 distinct CDR3 sequences, of which 13% to 15% are seen a single time; roughly 3.6% belongs to the top ten. CDR3 size: 16 residues. Germline V gene sequence: CDR1 MNHEY, CDR2 SMNVEV (reference sequence). V lost 2 bases to trimming and J lost 4 bases, with 17 bases between them. Source material: memory CD4+ T cells from blood. This TCR derives from a female donor in good health, serving as a healthy control. The chain is built from TRBV27 and TRBJ1-1; D uncertain. The CDR3 DNA sequence: TGTGCCAGCAGTTTAGGCTCCATCGGGCTTGGCACTGAAGCTTTCTTT. It specifies CASSLGSIGLGTEAFF.